Listed below are T cell receptor beta chains from one sample, sequenced in a study of blood T cell repertoires in COVID-19. Only in-frame clones appear in the TCRdb table, and some are missing; sequencing was by immunoSEQ multiplex PCR. Of 24,000 or so clones listed, about 88% are singletons. The sequenced material came from peripheral blood. All receptors come from a human donor with acute or convalescent COVID-19. The donor label of this sample is uncertain. Each CDR3 is given with its conserved first and last residue. Each record gives: V gene, J gene, clone size, D gene, CDR3 DNA, CDR3 protein. D genes are given only for firm matches. Clone size appears in some rows only: once, few, many, or a class for an expanded clone.

V: TRBV7-2
J: TRBJ1-4
size: once
D: TRBD1
DNA: TGTGCCAGCAGCCTCCGAGAGGGGGCTTCTAATGAAAAACTGTTTTTT
CDR3: CASSLREGASNEKLFF

V: TRBV5-4
J: TRBJ2-1
size: few
D: -
DNA: TGTGCCAACAGCAGAGGACTGGATTACAATGAGCAGTTCTTC
CDR3: CANSRGLDYNEQFF

V: TRBV6-5
J: TRBJ2-1
size: -
D: TRBD2
DNA: TGTGCCAGCAGTTATCTGGCTAGCGGGAGTAGTAATGAGCAGTTCTTC
CDR3: CASSYLASGSSNEQFF

V: TRBV9
J: TRBJ2-5
size: -
D: -
DNA: TGTGCCAGCAGCGCCCCAGGGTTCGCGGAGACCCAGTACTTC
CDR3: CASSAPGFAETQYF

V: TRBV4-1
J: TRBJ2-2
size: few
D: TRBD1
DNA: TGCGCCAGCAGCCAGATTGACAGGGCGAACACCGGGGAGCTGTTTTTT
CDR3: CASSQIDRANTGELFF

V: TRBV5-6
J: TRBJ2-6
size: -
D: -
DNA: TGTGCCAGCAGCTTGGGTCCGGGGAGAGGGGCCAACGTCCTGACTTTC
CDR3: CASSLGPGRGANVLTF

V: TRBV10-1
J: TRBJ2-7
size: once
D: TRBD2
DNA: TGCGCCAGCAGTTCTAGCGGGAACTCCTACGAGCAGTACTTC
CDR3: CASSSSGNSYEQYF

V: TRBV3-1/TRBV3-2
J: TRBJ1-5
size: -
D: -
DNA: TGTGCCAGCAGCCAAGGCTACAGCTATAGCAATCAGCCCCAGCATTTT
CDR3: CASSQGYSYSNQPQHF

V: TRBV4-2
J: TRBJ2-3
size: once
D: TRBD2
DNA: TGTGCCAGCAGCCAACCGACTCGGACTAGCGGGGCCACAGATACGCAGTATTTT
CDR3: CASSQPTRTSGATDTQYF

V: TRBV10-3
J: TRBJ2-1
size: -
D: TRBD1
DNA: TGTGCCATCAGTGGCGCAGGACAGGGGTACAATGAGCAGTTCTTC
CDR3: CAISGAGQGYNEQFF

V: TRBV10-1
J: TRBJ1-2
size: -
D: TRBD1
DNA: TGCGCCAGCAGTGAGGTGGCAGGGGGCGAAGCTAACTATGGCTACACCTTC
CDR3: CASSEVAGGEANYGYTF